This T cell receptor (beta chain) was recorded in a study of T cells after yellow fever vaccination. Study as a whole: Libraries from low-cell-number fractions were prepared with the SMART-Seq v4 Ultra Low Input RNA kit.

TCRdb re-called the 5' RACE reads through MiXCR, storing one row per CDR3 protein. This sample has nearly 45,000 distinct CDR3 sequences, with 6.8% found just once. Many counts were recorded for this clonotype. With 5 bases removed from V and 0 bases from J, the gap between germline ends came to 14 bases. This CDR3 is built from 15 residues. CDR1 MNHNS and CDR2 SASEGT come from the germline V gene. The starting material was CD8+ T cells not binding an NS4B(214-222) dextramer, sorted from PBMCs, obtained 45 days after the yellow fever booster vaccination. The chain uses TRBV6-1 and TRBJ2-7; possibly TRBD1 for D (6 bases). The TCR comes from a young man who received the YFV17D yellow fever vaccine. The CDR3 loop is CASSKTGRSSYEQYF. The DNA for the CDR3 is TGTGCCAGCAGTAAAACAGGGAGAAGCTCCTACGAGCAGTACTTC.